This is a list of T cell receptor beta chains from one sample in a study of blood T cell repertoires in COVID-19. TCRdb keeps only in-frame clones here, not all; method: immunoSEQ multiplex PCR. The table has some 190,000 clones, 75% to 85% seen once. Sequencing input: peripheral blood. The receptors were sampled from a man between 60 and 75 years old with acute or convalescent COVID-19. The CDR3 runs from the conserved cysteine through the conserved F or W. A D gene is named only where the DNA matches it firmly. Only part of the rows carry a size: once, few, many, or a class if the clone is expanded.

-	TRBV19	-	TRBJ1-2	TGTGCCAGTACCCCAGAAAGGGAGAACACGGGCTACACCTTC	CASTPERENTGYTF
-	TRBV6-5	-	TRBJ1-1	TGTGCCAGCAGTTACACCGGGGACACTGAAGCTTTCTTT	CASSYTGDTEAFF
-	TRBV7-3	-	TRBJ1-4	TGTGCCAGCAGCTTAAGAGGGGGAAGTGAGGGAAAACTGTTTTTT	CASSLRGGSEGKLFF
few	TRBV27	TRBD1	TRBJ1-1	TGTGCCAGCAGTTCGACAGGGGGCATTACTGAAGCTTTCTTT	CASSSTGGITEAFF
once	TRBV29-1	TRBD2	TRBJ2-7	TGCAGCGTTGCGCGGGGGGAGACAGCCGAGCAGTACTTC	CSVARGETAEQYF
few	TRBV24-1	TRBD2	TRBJ2-1	TGTGCCACCAGTGGTACTAGCGGGGGGTCCTACAATGAGCAGTTCTTC	CATSGTSGGSYNEQFF
-	TRBV10-2	-	TRBJ1-5	TGCGCCAGCAGTGGGGGGGGTCGGCGCAATCAGCCCCAGCATTTT	CASSGGGRRNQPQHF
-	TRBV6-5	TRBD1	TRBJ1-2	TGTGCCAGCAGATCCGGGACAGGGAGGGGCTACACCTTC	CASRSGTGRGYTF
once	TRBV27	-	TRBJ2-7	TGTGCCAGCAGTCTAGGGGGGGTTCGAACCTACGAGCAGTACTTC	CASSLGGVRTYEQYF
-	TRBV30	-	TRBJ1-1	TGTGCCTGGACCAGGGAGGCGAACACTGAAGCTTTCTTT	CAWTREANTEAFF
-	TRBV9	TRBD1	TRBJ2-3	TGTGCCAGCAGCGCTCAGCTTACAGGGGGGACGACAGATACGCAGTATTTT	CASSAQLTGGTTDTQYF
-	TRBV29-1	TRBD1	TRBJ1-1	TGCAGCGTTGAGAATGACAGGGGGCCCACTGAAGCTTTCTTT	CSVENDRGPTEAFF
-	TRBV11-3	-	TRBJ1-5	TGTGCCAGCAGCCCCGGACAGACAAGGCTCGGACGTTATAGCAATCAGCCCCAGCATTTT	CASSPGQTRLGRYSNQPQHF
-	TRBV10-3	-	TRBJ2-1	TGTGCCATCAGCGGGGGACAGAGCGGGCCCCCTGGGAATGAGCAGTTCTTC	CAISGGQSGPPGNEQFF
few	TRBV9	TRBD1	TRBJ1-2	TGTGCCAGCAGCGTGTCAGGGGGAAAGTGGGACTATGGCTACACCTTC	CASSVSGGKWDYGYTF
once	TRBV5-4	TRBD1	TRBJ1-1	TGTGCCAGCAGCAACCGGGACAGGGTTTTGGGAGCTTTCTTT	CASSNRDRVLGAFF
few	TRBV12-5	TRBD1	TRBJ1-1	TGTGCTAGTGGTTTACAGGGGATGAACACTGAAGCTTTCTTT	CASGLQGMNTEAFF
-	TRBV19	-	TRBJ1-1	TGTGCCAGTAGTATTGGCGAGGGGGCTGAAGCTTTCTTT	CASSIGEGAEAFF
-	TRBV5-1	TRBD1	TRBJ2-5	TGCGCCAGCAGAAAGGGAGGACAGGGAGGAGAGACCCAGTACTTC	CASRKGGQGGETQYF
-	TRBV7-3	TRBD1	TRBJ2-7	TGTGCCAGCAGCTGGACAGGGCTTGGTTACGAGCAGTACTTC	CASSWTGLGYEQYF
-	TRBV2	-	TRBJ1-3	TGTGCCAGCAGGACCGGAGGCTCTGGAAACACCATATATTTT	CASRTGGSGNTIYF
-	TRBV15	TRBD2	TRBJ2-7	TGTGCCACCAGCCCCATTGGGACTAGCGGAGGCTACGAGCAGTACTTC	CATSPIGTSGGYEQYF
many	TRBV9	TRBD1	TRBJ1-4	TGTGCCAGCAGCGAATACTCCGGACAGGGGGCGACTAATGAAAAACTGTTTTTT	CASSEYSGQGATNEKLFF
-	TRBV5-1	-	TRBJ1-1	TGCGCCAGCAGCTTGATGGGGACTGGGAACACTGAAGCTTTCTTT	CASSLMGTGNTEAFF
few	TRBV2	-	TRBJ1-2	TGTGCCAGCTCAGGAGGCTATGGCTACACCTTC	CASSGGYGYTF
-	TRBV4-1	-	TRBJ1-4	TGCGCCAGCAGCCAAGATATCCCGGGGGGGGGAGAAAAACTGTTTTTT	CASSQDIPGGGEKLFF
-	TRBV7-2	-	TRBJ1-3	TGTGCCAGCAGCCCCGGACTATCTGGAAACACCATATATTTT	CASSPGLSGNTIYF
-	TRBV30	TRBD2	TRBJ2-1	TGTGCCTGGAGTGTCGGGACTAGCGACAATGAGCAGTTCTTC	CAWSVGTSDNEQFF
-	TRBV4-1	-	TRBJ1-5	TGCGCCAGCAGCCTAGCAGGGGTGGGCAATCAGCCCCAGCATTTT	CASSLAGVGNQPQHF